Listed below are T cell receptor beta chains from one sample, sequenced in a study of shared clonotypes between healthy human individuals. Here immunoSEQ multiplex PCR was the method, and the copy in TCRdb shows in-frame clones only, minus some. The repertoire includes roughly 700,000 clones, 90% of them detected once, and 34% sits in the top ten. Material: memory CD8+ T cells from PBMCs. These receptors all stem from a man aged 18 to 35 in good health. Some clones in this sample may be carry-over from other donors' samples. Each CDR3 is given with its conserved first and last residue.

V: TRBV9; J: TRBJ2-7; CDR3: CASSVGQSYEQYF
V: TRBV10-3; J: TRBJ2-1; CDR3: CAISTPTGTSGRGEQFF
V: TRBV7-9; J: TRBJ2-4; CDR3: CASSFGGTENIQYF
V: TRBV27; J: TRBJ2-7; CDR3: CASSLVSKDEQYF
V: TRBV19; J: TRBJ1-1; CDR3: CASSRRAMNTEAFF
V: TRBV13; J: TRBJ2-3; CDR3: CASSLVTDTQYF
V: TRBV28; J: TRBJ2-2; CDR3: CASHSSGDAGELFF
V: TRBV7-9; J: TRBJ2-5; CDR3: CASSPRTGRETQYF
V: TRBV28; J: TRBJ1-1; CDR3: CASSPMAGGMNTEAFF
V: TRBV7-2; J: TRBJ1-1; CDR3: CASSLAATGVNTEAFF
V: TRBV5-4; J: TRBJ2-7; CDR3: CASSFGTGGYEQYF
V: TRBV27; J: TRBJ2-3; CDR3: CASSPLARGGTDTQYF
V: TRBV6-1; J: TRBJ2-7; CDR3: CAILGVLAAGEQYF
V: TRBV10-3; J: TRBJ1-2; CDR3: CAISEVVTATYGYTF
V: TRBV15; J: TRBJ2-5; CDR3: CATSRAPGTSGSNKETQYF
V: TRBV27; J: TRBJ1-5; CDR3: CASSLGTGFQPQHF
V: TRBV7-9; J: TRBJ2-7; CDR3: CASSLGHREGLYEQYF
V: TRBV28; J: TRBJ1-6; CDR3: CASLGGYNSPLHF
V: TRBV25-1; J: TRBJ1-4; CDR3: CASSESRGRGDEKLFF
V: TRBV6-1; J: TRBJ2-5; CDR3: CASRGVRYQETQYF
V: TRBV7-2; J: TRBJ2-7; CDR3: CASSLEHRRPGEQYF
V: TRBV6-1; J: TRBJ1-5; CDR3: CASSVRYQPQHF
V: TRBV12-5; J: TRBJ2-3; CDR3: CASAPGGVFTDTQYF
V: TRBV27; J: TRBJ1-5; CDR3: CASSLSFGTGNQPQHF
V: TRBV15; J: TRBJ2-5; CDR3: CATSKWVDGSETQYF
V: TRBV7-3; J: TRBJ2-7; CDR3: CASSPTGFPYEQYF
V: TRBV28; J: TRBJ1-2; CDR3: CASSLGPGQSHGYTF
V: TRBV7-8; J: TRBJ2-7; CDR3: CASSLGPDFSYEQYF